The present entry profiles one T cell receptor (beta chain) with its context. These data come from a study of blood T cell repertoires in COVID-19. In the study overall: In each case, the material was cDNA or gDNA derived from T cells, B-cell-depleted T cells, or PBMCs.

This CDR3 region has 14 residues. Between the trimmed V and J ends, which lost 5 bases and 1 base, there was a span of 11 bases. The germline gives CDR1 SEHNR, CDR2 FQNEAQ (reference sequence). Clones were sequenced by immunoSEQ multiplex PCR, and TCRdb holds only the in-frame ones, with some missing. The sample lists more than 250,000 clones; approximately 88% were seen once. This sequence originates from a middle-aged woman who had recovered from COVID-19. The chain uses TRBV7-9 and TRBJ2-5; possibly TRBD1 for D (5 bases). Source material: PBMCs or T cells enriched from blood (not recorded which). CDR3 amino acids: CASSVQASQETQYF. In DNA form, the CDR3 reads TGTGCCAGCAGCGTACAGGCGAGCCAAGAGACCCAGTACTTC.